What follows are 16 T cell receptor beta chains derived from one specimen sequenced in a study of regulatory T cells in long-lasting Graves disease. Construction of TCR beta libraries relied on iRepertoire HTBI primers and on Arm-PCR targeting CDR3 regions. Each CDR3 protein gets one entry after TCRdb re-called the multiplex PCR reads with MiXCR. Here the sample spans roughly 500,000 distinct CDR3 sequences, approximately 13% being singletons. The time point: newly diagnosed GD, antithyroid drugs for less than 3 months. After RNA was extracted from PBMCs, the TCR library was made from it. Another study also made use of these data, one on T cells in Graves' hyperthyroidism and ophthalmopathy.

The specimen was peripheral blood mononuclear cells (PBMCs), collected at new diagnosis, from a patient treated with antithyroid drugs. The receptors stem from a man aged 25 to 40 with Graves disease.

This clonotype has a count of ten or more. The V and J genes are TRBV29-1 and TRBJ1-2, with D possibly being TRBD1 (6 bases). This CDR3 contains 12 residues. CDR1 is SQVTM and CDR2 is ANQGSEA in the germline V gene. Trimming removed 3 bases at V and 6 bases at J, with 11 bases between. The CDR3, as DNA: TGCAGCGTTGATTTGGGGGGCGATGGCTACACCTTC. Translating it yields CSVDLGGDGYTF.

The J gene is TRBJ2-7, the V gene TRBV5-6; D uncertain. The V end was cut by 0 bases, the J end by 1 base, with 14 bases between. The germline gives CDR1 SGHDT, CDR2 YYEEEE. The CDR3 totals 16 residues. CDR3 DNA: TGTGCCAGCAGCTTGGCCTTTACAGCTTCTTCCTACGAGCAGTACTTC. This codes for CASSLAFTASSYEQYF.

This clonotype has ten or more counts. Here the CDR3 DNA reads TGTGCCCGCCGCAGGGGCACTGAAGCTTTCTTT. This gives the protein CARRRGTEAFF. The gene calls are TRBV30 and TRBJ1-1, with D tentatively TRBD1 (6 bases). The V end was cut by 8 bases, the J end by 4 bases, with 11 bases between. CDR3 size: 11 residues. Germline assignment: CDR1 GTSNPN and CDR2 SVGIG (reference sequence).

This clonotype was observed a handful of times. The chain links TRBV19 to TRBJ2-6, with 7 bases fitting TRBD2. Losses at the gene ends were 3 bases for V and 2 bases for J; bases not matched to a gene: 7. CDR1 is LNHDA and CDR2 is SQIVND in the germline V gene (reference sequence). This CDR3 comprises 17 residues. The CDR3 DNA is TGTGCCAGTAGTATCCCCCCTCGGGAGGCTGGGGCCAACGTCCTGACTTTC. Its protein is CASSIPPREAGANVLTF. Full variable domain (missing parts from reference TRBV19 and TRBJ2-6): DGGITQSPKYLFRKEGQNVTLSCEQNLNHDAMYWYRQDPGQGLRLIYYSQIVNDFQKGDIAEGYSVSREKKESFPLTVTSAQKNPTAFYLCASSIPPREAGANVLTFGAGSRLTVL.

Notes on this clonotype: A junction end diverges from the germline sequence, so it may reflect a read error. This rearrangement joins TRBV4-2 to TRBJ1-4; perhaps TRBD1 as D (6 bases). The CDR3 runs 15 residues. Germline values: CDR1 LGHNA, CDR2 YNFKEQ. CDR3 amino acids: CASSQGGGGGEKLFF. The CDR3 DNA reads TGTGCCAGCAGTCAAGGTGGAGGGGGGGGTGAAAAACTGTTTTTT.

This clonotype was observed a few times. The chain recombines TRBV7-2 with TRBJ1-2; 10 bases line up with TRBD1. J gave up 0 bases and V 8 bases, and 15 bases lay outside the gene matches. Germline assignment: CDR1 SGHTA and CDR2 FQGNSA. The CDR3 has 18 residues. CDR3 protein: CASHSRGGQGTTNYGYTF. CDR3 DNA sequence: TGTGCCAGCCACTCGAGGGGGGGACAGGGGACCACTAACTATGGCTACACCTTC.

This clonotype was found many times. The chain uses TRBV20-1 and TRBJ1-1; D remains unclear. Per the germline V gene, CDR1 is DFQATT and CDR2 is SNEGSKA (reference sequence). CDR3 size: 12 residues. Trimming took 3 bases from V and 1 from J, leaving 6 bases between them. CDR3 bases: TGCAGTGCTAGCTCCACGAACACTGAAGCTTTCTTT. This gives the protein CSASSTNTEAFF.

With regard to this clonotype: A single base separates this from a much larger clone, so it may be a read error. The chain combines TRBV9 with TRBJ2-1; 15 bases line up with TRBD2. With 4 bases clipped from V and 2 bases from J, the junction kept 4 bases outside the gene matches. The CDR3 is 17 residues long. CDR1 is SGDLS and CDR2 is YYNGEE in the germline V gene. The CDR3 sequence is CASSMGLAGGTYNEQFF. DNA for the CDR3: TGTGCCAGCAGCATGGGACTAGCGGGAGGTACCTACAATGAGCAGTTCTTC. Looking up the rest from reference TRBV9 and TRBJ2-1 gives the full variable domain: DSGVTQTPKHLITATGQRVTLRCSPRSGDLSVYWYQQSLDQGLQFLIQYYNGEERAKGNILERFSAQQFPDLHSELNLSSLELGDSALYFCASSMGLAGGTYNEQFFGPGTRLTVL.

This chain joins TRBV18 and TRBJ2-4; D call uncertain. This CDR3 has 14 amino acids. V was trimmed by 1 base and J by 2 bases, leaving 6 bases between them. CDR1 is KGHSH and CDR2 is LQKENI in the germline V gene. The CDR3 DNA reads TGTGCCAGCTCACCACAGGGATCCAAAAACATTCAGTACTTC. Protein: CASSPQGSKNIQYF.

Notes on this clonotype: Given a much more abundant clone one base away, this may be a read error. V is TRBV5-1 and J is TRBJ1-1; D unclear. Trimming pared 3 bases from V and 2 bases from J, leaving 14 bases between. The length of the CDR3 is 15 residues. The germline V gene encodes CDR1 SGHRS and CDR2 YFSETQ. CDR3 amino acids: CASSSGSAGNTEAFF. The CDR3 DNA reads TGCGCCAGCAGCTCTGGAAGCGCGGGTAACACTGAAGCTTTCTTT.

This clonotype was seen repeatedly, ten times or more. The chain recombines TRBV2 with TRBJ1-2, with TRBD1 as a possible D gene (6 bases). Germline V gene lookup returns CDR1 SNHLY and CDR2 FYNNEI. Trimming cost V 8 bases and J 4 bases, with 8 bases left between them. The CDR3 sequence is 11 residues long. The CDR3 DNA sequence: TGTGCCAGCCAACAGGGCTATGGCTACACCTTC. This sequence encodes CASQQGYGYTF. Full variable domain (missing parts from reference TRBV2 and TRBJ1-2): EPEVTQTPSHQVTQMGQEVILRCVPISNHLYFYWYRQILGQKVEFLVSFYNNEISEKSEIFDDQFSVERPDGSNFTLKIRSTKLEDSAMYFCASQQGYGYTFGSGTRLTVV.

This clonotype was seen only a few times. V usage is TRBV7-9 and J usage is TRBJ2-3, with 7 positions matching TRBD2. The CDR3 length is 16 residues. Germline CDR1 SEHNR, CDR2 FQNEAQ (reference sequence). Trimming took 5 bases from V and 5 from J; bases not matched to a gene: 13. The CDR3 DNA follows: TGTGCCAGCAGCCCCCTGGATGGGCCGGGGGGAGATACGCAGTATTTT. It is translated as CASSPLDGPGGDTQYF.

The chain combines TRBV9 with TRBJ2-4; possible D gene TRBD1, 5 bases. Germline V lookup: CDR1 SGDLS, CDR2 YYNGEE. The V end was cut by 7 bases, the J end by 1 base, with 9 bases between. The CDR3 loop spans 13 amino acids. The CDR3 region has the DNA TGTGCCAGCGGGCCAGGGGCCAAAAACATTCAGTACTTC. It encodes CASGPGAKNIQYF.

In this sample, this clonotype turned up many times. The rearrangement uses TRBV10-3 and TRBJ1-3; D is undetermined. The CDR3 runs 15 residues. Germline-derived CDR1 and CDR2 are ENHRY and SYGVKD. Trimming took 5 bases from V and 0 from J, leaving 11 bases between them. CDR3 sequence: CAISSNANSGNTIYF. The CDR3 DNA sequence: TGTGCCATCAGTTCAAATGCGAACTCTGGAAACACCATATATTTT.

The chain is built from TRBV7-3 and TRBJ2-3; TRBD2 agrees at 11 bases. This CDR3 is built from 15 residues. Unmatched junction bases numbered 7, after V lost 5 bases and J lost 6 bases. Germline lookup yields CDR1 SGHTA and CDR2 FQGTGA. DNA for the CDR3: TGTGCCAGCAGCCGACTAGCGGGATCCCACGATACGCAGTATTTT. It specifies CASSRLAGSHDTQYF.

This clonotype was detected ten times or more. The chain couples TRBV27 to TRBJ1-6, with D possibly matching TRBD1 (6 bases). V lost 8 bases and J 7 bases, leaving 12 bases between the germline ends. Germline CDR1 and CDR2: MNHEY and SMNVEV (reference sequence). The CDR3 contains 13 residues. CDR3 in amino acids: CASSRGGNSPLHF. The CDR3 DNA is TGTGCCAGCTCCAGGGGTGGCAATTCACCCCTCCACTTT.